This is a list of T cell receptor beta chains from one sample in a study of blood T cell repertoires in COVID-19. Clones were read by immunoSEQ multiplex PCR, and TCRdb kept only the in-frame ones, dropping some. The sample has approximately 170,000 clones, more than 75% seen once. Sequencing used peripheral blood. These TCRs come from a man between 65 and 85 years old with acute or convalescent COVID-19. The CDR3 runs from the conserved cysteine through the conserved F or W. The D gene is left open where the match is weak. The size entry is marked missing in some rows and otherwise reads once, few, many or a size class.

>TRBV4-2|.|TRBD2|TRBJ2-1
CASSQQSGGALTFEFF
TGTGCCAGCAGCCAGCAAAGCGGGGGGGCGCTGACATTTGAGTTCTTC
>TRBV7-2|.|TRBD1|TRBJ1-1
CASSQPGQGIMAFF
TGTGCCAGCAGCCAGCCGGGACAGGGGATTATGGCTTTCTTT
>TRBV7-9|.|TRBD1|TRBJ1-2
CASSSPSQDRVGGYTF
TGTGCCAGCAGCTCCCCATCCCAAGACAGGGTTGGTGGCTACACCTTC
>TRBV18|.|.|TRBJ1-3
CASSPKGTSRNTIYF
TGTGCCAGCTCACCAAAGGGGACAAGCCGAAACACCATATATTTT
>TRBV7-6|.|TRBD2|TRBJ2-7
CASSGWTSGGYEQYF
TGTGCCAGCAGCGGATGGACTAGCGGGGGCTACGAGCAGTACTTC
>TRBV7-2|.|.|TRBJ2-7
CASSYRASEQYF
TGTGCCAGCAGCTACAGGGCCAGCGAGCAGTACTTC
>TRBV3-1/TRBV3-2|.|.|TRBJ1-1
CASSPGEGTEAFF
TGTGCCAGCAGCCCGGGGGAAGGCACTGAAGCTTTCTTT
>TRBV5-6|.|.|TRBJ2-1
CASSSGLPLEQFF
TGTGCCAGCAGCTCGGGACTTCCCCTCGAGCAGTTCTTC
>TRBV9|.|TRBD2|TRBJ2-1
CASSVTPSGLYSYNEQFF
TGTGCCAGCAGCGTAACGCCTAGCGGGCTATACTCCTACAATGAGCAGTTCTTC
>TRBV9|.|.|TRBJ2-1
CASSRRTTYYNEQFF
TGTGCCAGCAGCAGGAGGACTACCTACTACAATGAGCAGTTCTTC
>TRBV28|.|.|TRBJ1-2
CASSLAGYGYTF
TGTGCCAGCAGTTTAGCAGGGTATGGCTACACCTTC
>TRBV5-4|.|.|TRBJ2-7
CASSLQGHSYEQYF
TGTGCCAGCAGCTTACAGGGCCATAGCTACGAGCAGTACTTC
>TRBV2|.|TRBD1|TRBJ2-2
CASSRQGALTGELFF
TGTGCCAGCAGTAGACAGGGGGCGCTCACCGGGGAGCTGTTTTTT
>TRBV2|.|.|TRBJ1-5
CASTLQGSNQPQHF
TGTGCCAGCACCCTACAGGGTAGCAATCAGCCCCAGCATTTT
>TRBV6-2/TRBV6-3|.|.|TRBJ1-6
CASSRGVPLNSPLHF
TGTGCCAGCAGCAGGGGCGTACCCCTAAATTCACCCCTCCACTTT
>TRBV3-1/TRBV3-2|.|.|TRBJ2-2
CASQGENTGELFF
TGTGCCAGCCAGGGTGAGAACACCGGGGAGCTGTTTTTT
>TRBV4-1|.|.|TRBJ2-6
CASSVGHSGANVLTF
TGCGCCAGCAGCGTTGGGCACTCTGGGGCCAACGTCCTGACTTTC
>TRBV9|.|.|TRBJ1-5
CASSVSGYSNQPQHF
TGTGCCAGCAGCGTCTCCGGTTATAGCAATCAGCCCCAGCATTTT
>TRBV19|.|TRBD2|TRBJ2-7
CASAKGGRTMAGEGNEQYF
TGTGCCAGTGCCAAGGGAGGCCGGACTATGGCCGGGGAGGGGAACGAGCAGTACTTC
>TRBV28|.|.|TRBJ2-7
CASTAGTSNYEQYF
TGTGCCAGCACTGCGGGGACTTCCAATTACGAGCAGTACTTC
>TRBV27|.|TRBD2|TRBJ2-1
CASSPLAGGSYNEQFF
TGTGCCAGCAGTCCCCTAGCGGGAGGTTCCTACAATGAGCAGTTCTTC
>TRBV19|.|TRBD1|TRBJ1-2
CASNAQTGLPGYTF
TGTGCCAGTAACGCACAGACAGGGTTGCCCGGCTACACCTTC
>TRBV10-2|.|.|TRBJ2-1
CASSRQDAEQFF
TGCGCCAGCAGTCGACAGGACGCGGAGCAGTTCTTC
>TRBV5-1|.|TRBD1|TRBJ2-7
CASRPGTGGYDEQYF
TGCGCCAGCAGACCCGGGACAGGGGGCTACGACGAGCAGTACTTC
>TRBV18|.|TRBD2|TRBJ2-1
CASSPGTTLYNEQFF
TGTGCCAGCTCACCCGGGACTACTCTCTACAATGAGCAGTTCTTC
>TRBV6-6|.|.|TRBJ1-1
CASSSGGADTEAFF
TGTGCCAGCAGTTCCGGGGGGGCCGACACTGAAGCTTTCTTT
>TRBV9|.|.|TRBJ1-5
CASSVEGFGNQPQHF
TGTGCCAGCAGCGTAGAGGGGTTCGGGAATCAGCCCCAGCATTTT
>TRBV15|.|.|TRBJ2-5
CATSRDIQETQYF
TGTGCCACCAGCAGGGACATTCAAGAGACCCAGTACTTC
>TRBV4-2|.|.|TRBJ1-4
CASSQGGVTNEKLFF
TGTGCCAGCAGCCAGGGAGGGGTAACTAATGAAAAACTGTTTTTT
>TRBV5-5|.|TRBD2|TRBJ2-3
CASSPLGGGTDTQYF
TGTGCCAGCAGCCCCCTGGGGGGGGGCACAGATACGCAGTATTTT
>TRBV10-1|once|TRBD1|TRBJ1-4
CASSPLRDRREKLFF
TGCGCCAGCAGTCCGCTTAGGGACAGAAGGGAAAAACTGTTTTTT
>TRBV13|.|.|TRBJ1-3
CASSVLRGSGNTIYF
TGTGCCAGCAGCGTTCTCAGGGGCTCAGGAAACACCATATATTTT
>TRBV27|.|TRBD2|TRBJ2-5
CASSLRGLAGETQYF
TGTGCCAGCAGTTTACGAGGACTAGCCGGAGAGACCCAGTACTTC
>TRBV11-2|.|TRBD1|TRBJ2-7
CASSLFPGQDYEQYF
TGTGCCAGCAGCCTATTTCCGGGACAGGACTACGAGCAGTACTTC
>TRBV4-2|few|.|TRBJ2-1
CASSQADWPSPGSYNEQFF
TGTGCCAGCAGCCAAGCAGATTGGCCCAGCCCAGGGTCCTACAATGAGCAGTTCTTC
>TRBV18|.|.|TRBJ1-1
CASLDLGTEAFF
TGTGCCAGCCTGGACTTGGGCACTGAAGCTTTCTTT
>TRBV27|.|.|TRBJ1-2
CASSLGGFPYGYTF
TGTGCCAGCAGTTTAGGGGGGTTCCCATATGGCTACACCTTC
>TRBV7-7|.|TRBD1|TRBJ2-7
CASSPGQGDYEQYF
TGTGCTAGCAGCCCGGGACAGGGGGACTACGAGCAGTACTTC
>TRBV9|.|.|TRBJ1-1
CASSSRGDGTEAFF
TGTGCCAGCAGCTCTCGGGGTGATGGCACTGAAGCTTTCTTT
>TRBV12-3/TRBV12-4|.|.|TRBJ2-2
CASTVRRELFF
TGTGCCAGCACGGTCCGAAGGGAGCTGTTTTTT
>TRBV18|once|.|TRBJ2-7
CASSPDRRYEQYF
TGTGCCAGCTCACCTGACAGGCGCTACGAGCAGTACTTC
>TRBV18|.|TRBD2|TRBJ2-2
CASSSLPGTSGTNTGELFF
TGTGCCAGCTCATCCCTCCCTGGGACTAGCGGGACAAACACCGGGGAGCTGTTTTTT
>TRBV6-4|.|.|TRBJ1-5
CASSDLDRQYSNQPQHF
TGTGCCAGCAGTGACCTGGACAGACAATATAGCAATCAGCCCCAGCATTTT
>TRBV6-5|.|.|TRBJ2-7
CASTPGGSYEQYF
TGTGCCAGCACACCCGGGGGTTCCTACGAGCAGTACTTC
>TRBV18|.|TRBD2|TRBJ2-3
CASSTGSGSVTDTQYF
TGTGCCAGCTCAACTGGAAGCGGGAGTGTGACAGATACGCAGTATTTT
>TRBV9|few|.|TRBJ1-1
CASSRGGQNTEAFF
TGTGCCAGCAGCCGCGGGGGCCAGAACACTGAAGCTTTCTTT
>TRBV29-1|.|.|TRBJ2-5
CSAQQGSGETQYF
TGCAGCGCCCAACAGGGATCTGGAGAGACCCAGTACTTC
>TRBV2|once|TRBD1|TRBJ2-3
CASSVDRVGTDTQYF
TGTGCCAGCAGTGTTGACAGGGTGGGCACAGATACGCAGTATTTT
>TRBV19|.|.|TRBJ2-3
CASSISTDTQYF
TGTGCCAGTAGTATATCGACAGATACGCAGTATTTT
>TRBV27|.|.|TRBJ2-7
CASSSNLDSSLREQYF
TGTGCCAGCAGTTCCAACCTGGACTCGAGCCTAAGGGAGCAGTACTTC
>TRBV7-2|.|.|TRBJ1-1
CASSAEPRGTEAFF
TGTGCCAGCAGCGCCGAGCCTCGGGGCACTGAAGCTTTCTTT
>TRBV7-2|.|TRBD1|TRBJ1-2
CASSLSAGTGGGYTF
TGTGCCAGCAGCTTATCGGCCGGGACAGGAGGTGGCTACACCTTC
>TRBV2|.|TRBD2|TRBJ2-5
CANAREAGEETQYF
TGTGCCAACGCACGGGAGGCGGGAGAAGAGACCCAGTACTTC
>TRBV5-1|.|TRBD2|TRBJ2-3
CASSREGGDTQYF
TGCGCCAGCAGCCGGGAGGGCGGTGATACGCAGTATTTT
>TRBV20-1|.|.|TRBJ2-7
CSATRTLEQYF
TGCAGTGCTACACGGACATTAGAGCAGTACTTC
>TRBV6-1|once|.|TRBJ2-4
CASSEALGALKNIQYF
TGTGCCAGCAGTGAAGCGCTAGGGGCGCTGAAAAACATTCAGTACTTC
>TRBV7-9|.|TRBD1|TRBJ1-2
CASSLGTGLVAGYTF
TGTGCCAGCAGCTTGGGGACAGGGTTAGTCGCTGGCTACACCTTC
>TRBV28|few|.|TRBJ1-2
CASGLPAGPYGYTF
TGTGCCAGCGGATTGCCGGCAGGGCCCTATGGCTACACCTTC
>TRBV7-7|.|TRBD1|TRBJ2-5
CASSRTGQILETQYF
TGTGCCAGCAGCCGCACGGGACAGATCCTAGAGACCCAGTACTTC
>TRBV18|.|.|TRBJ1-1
CASSLTGNTEAFF
TGTGCCAGCTCGCTTACAGGGAACACTGAAGCTTTCTTT